This TCR beta chain was sequenced during a study of T-cell memory formation after mild COVID-19. Amplification by 5'RACE using constant-segment primers produced TCR alpha and TCR beta cDNA libraries that carried sample barcodes and UMIs. TCRdb processed the 5' RACE reads anew with MiXCR; each CDR3 protein has one entry. The repertoire holds about half a million distinct CDR3 sequences, with about 20% as singletons. This clonotype was seen a handful of times. What it binds is not known. Per the germline V gene, CDR1 is SGHAT and CDR2 is FQNNGV. V was trimmed by 7 bases and J by 4 bases, leaving 19 bases between them. The CDR3 has 15 amino acids. Study outcomes and limitations: Second-wave clones reaching peak frequency on day 37 lacked confirmed SARS-CoV-2 specificity.

The sequencing input was PBMCs or a T cell subset sorted from them (not recorded which). The sequence was obtained from an adult woman who had mild COVID-19 (a few samples of this study predate the infection). Cell type and time point are not known. The V gene is TRBV11-2, the J gene TRBJ2-5; D may be TRBD2 (7 bases). The CDR3 DNA follows: TGTGCCAGCAACCCTTGGGGGGGGCAAGGAGAGACCCAGTACTTC. Protein: CASNPWGGQGETQYF.